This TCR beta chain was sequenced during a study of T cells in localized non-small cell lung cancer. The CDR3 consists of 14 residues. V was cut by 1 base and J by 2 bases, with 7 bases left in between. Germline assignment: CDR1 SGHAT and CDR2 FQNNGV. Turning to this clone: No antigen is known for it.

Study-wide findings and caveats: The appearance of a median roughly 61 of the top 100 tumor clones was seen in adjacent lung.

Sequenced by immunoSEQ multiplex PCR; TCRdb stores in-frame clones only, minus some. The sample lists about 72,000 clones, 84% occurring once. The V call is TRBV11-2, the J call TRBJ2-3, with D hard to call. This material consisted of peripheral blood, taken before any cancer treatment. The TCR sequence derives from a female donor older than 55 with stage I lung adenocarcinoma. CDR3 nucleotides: TGTGCCAGCAGCTTAGCCCAACCCACAGATACGCAGTATTTT. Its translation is CASSLAQPTDTQYF.